This passage covers 27 T cell receptor beta chains from one sample sequenced in a study of blood T cell repertoires in COVID-19. Measured with immunoSEQ multiplex PCR; TCRdb has only the in-frame clones, and not every one. This repertoire shows roughly 150,000 clones, approximately 87% found once; its top ten account for under 4.5%. Specimen: peripheral blood. These receptor sequences come from a woman in her 70s with acute or convalescent COVID-19.

The gene calls are TRBV2 and TRBJ1-6; no firm D call. The V gene lost 1 base and the J gene lost 15 bases, with 10 bases spanning the gap. This CDR3 has 12 residues. CDR1 is SNHLY, CDR2 FYNNEI, per germline. In nucleotides, the CDR3 is TGTGCCAGCAGTGAAGGTGGCTCAAACCTCCACTTT. It specifies CASSEGGSNLHF.

The chain uses TRBV19 and TRBJ2-2; D not resolved. The CDR3 covers 15 residues. The germline V and J ends were trimmed by 6 bases and 1 base, with 12 bases remaining between them. The germline CDR1 and CDR2 sequences are LNHDA and SQIVND (reference sequence). This CDR3 is CASRGLLKNTGELFF. DNA of the CDR3: TGTGCCAGTAGGGGCCTCCTCAAGAACACCGGGGAGCTGTTTTTT.

This rearrangement joins TRBV7-9 to TRBJ1-1, with D perhaps matching TRBD1 (5 bases). CDR3 length equals 14 residues. In germline, CDR1 is SEHNR, CDR2 FQNEAQ (reference sequence). The V gene lost 2 bases and the J gene lost 4 bases, with 11 bases spanning the gap. The DNA of the CDR3 is TGTGCCAGCAGCTTACTGCAGGGAATCACTGAAGCTTTCTTT. This sequence encodes CASSLLQGITEAFF.

This clone was seen only a few times. This chain links TRBV19 with TRBJ1-1, with D perhaps TRBD1 (6 bases). The CDR3 has 15 amino acids. Trimming took 3 bases from V and 1 from J, leaving 12 bases between them. Germline CDR1 is LNHDA and CDR2 is SQIVND (reference sequence). The CDR3 region has the DNA TGTGCCAGTAGTATGAGGACACAGGGGAACACTGAAGCTTTCTTT. Translated: CASSMRTQGNTEAFF.

The chain employs TRBV18 and TRBJ1-3; the match to TRBD1 covers 10 bases. The CDR3 runs 16 residues. Losses at the gene ends were 4 bases for V and 2 bases for J; bases not matched to a gene: 5. CDR1 is KGHSH and CDR2 is LQKENI in the germline V gene. CDR3 region: CASSQSGTGAGNTIYF. Written as DNA, the CDR3 is TGTGCCAGCTCACAATCCGGGACAGGGGCTGGAAACACCATATATTTT.

V and J are TRBV7-9 and TRBJ1-1; TRBD1 is a possible D gene (5 bases). Germline CDR1 is SEHNR and CDR2 is FQNEAQ (reference sequence). Trimming shortened V by 3 bases and J by 4 bases, and 9 bases separated the two germline ends. The CDR3 is 13 amino acids. CDR3 DNA sequence: TGTGCCAGCAGCTTGAAGGGGATCACTGAAGCTTTCTTT. Protein product: CASSLKGITEAFF.

The V gene is TRBV12-5, the J gene TRBJ1-1; 9 bases line up with TRBD1. J gave up 0 bases and V 1 base, and 3 bases lay outside the gene matches. Looked up from germline, CDR1 is LGHNT and CDR2 is FRNRAP. This CDR3 is 16 amino acids long. The chain's CDR3 is CASGLGQGVLNTEAFF. CDR3 sequence (DNA): TGTGCTAGTGGTTTGGGACAGGGGGTATTGAACACTGAAGCTTTCTTT.

The chain recombines TRBV6-6 with TRBJ1-6, with 8 positions matching TRBD1. V lost 5 bases, J lost 4 bases, and 13 bases stayed unmatched. Germline assignment: CDR1 MNHNY and CDR2 SVGAGI (reference sequence). This CDR3 contains 18 residues. The DNA of the CDR3 is TGTGCCAGCAGTCGCAGGGGGCAACCTGCACTTTATAATTCACCCCTCCACTTT. Protein sequence: CASSRRGQPALYNSPLHF.

The chain uses TRBV18 and TRBJ2-5; the D gene is possibly TRBD1 (6 bases). CDR1 and CDR2 from the germline V gene are KGHSH and LQKENI. V lost 6 bases to trimming and J lost 9 bases, with 26 bases between them. This CDR3 spans 16 amino acids. DNA for the CDR3: TGTGCCAGCTCGCCTTCGGGACACACGAAGTCTTTGGCCCAGTACTTC. Amino acids: CASSPSGHTKSLAQYF. Complete variable domain (other parts from reference TRBV18 and TRBJ2-5): NAGVMQNPRHLVRRRGQEARLRCSPMKGHSHVYWYRQLPEEGLKFMVYLQKENIIDESGMPKERFSAEFPKEGPSILRIQQVVRGDSAAYFCASSPSGHTKSLAQYFGPGTRLLVL.

This chain joins TRBV2 and TRBJ1-1; 7 nucleotides line up with TRBD1. The CDR3 totals 13 residues. CDR1 and CDR2 from the germline V gene are SNHLY and FYNNEI. The junction had 1 base not matched to a gene; V was cut back by 5 bases and J by 1 base. CDR3 amino acids: CASSRQGNTEAFF. In nucleotides, the CDR3 is TGTGCCAGCAGTCGACAGGGGAACACTGAAGCTTTCTTT.

The rearrangement links TRBV6-5 to TRBJ1-5; D may be TRBD1 (6 bases). The V and J ends lost 6 bases and 9 bases respectively, with 15 bases between them. CDR1 MNHEY and CDR2 SVGAGI come from the germline V gene. The CDR3 spans 13 residues. For the CDR3, the DNA is TGTGCCAGCAGCCCACAGGGTAGGGGGCCCCAGCATTTT. It codes for CASSPQGRGPQHF.

The count of this clone is one. The rearrangement links TRBV5-4 to TRBJ1-2; 7 nucleotides align to TRBD1. Trimming removed 0 bases from V and 4 bases from J; junction bases left unmatched: 9. The CDR3 covers 16 residues. Germline CDR1 is SGHNT and CDR2 is YYREEE (reference sequence). The CDR3 spells CASSLGQGELVYGYTF. The CDR3 DNA follows: TGTGCCAGCAGCTTGGGGCAGGGGGAATTGGTCTATGGCTACACCTTC.

The chain joins TRBV6-6 to TRBJ2-7, with D perhaps TRBD1 (6 bases). V lost 4 bases, J lost 0 bases, and 13 bases lay in between. This CDR3 contains 15 residues. Germline assignment: CDR1 MNHNY and CDR2 SVGAGI (reference sequence). The CDR3 nucleotides read TGTGCCAGCAGTTTCGGCGGACAGTACTCCTACGAGCAGTACTTC. Amino acid sequence: CASSFGGQYSYEQYF.

The gene calls are TRBV6-6 and TRBJ1-1; a weak D match, TRBD1 (5 bases). Trimming shortened V by 2 bases and J by 12 bases, and 19 bases separated the two germline ends. The CDR3 consists of 14 residues. Germline V gene lookup returns CDR1 MNHNY and CDR2 SVGAGI (reference sequence). The CDR3: CASSYGDGGGGTFF. The DNA of the CDR3 is TGTGCCAGCAGTTACGGGGACGGCGGGGGAGGGACTTTCTTT.

Notes on this clone: One junction end disagrees with the germline gene, perhaps due to a read error. The V call is TRBV5-1, the J call TRBJ1-5, with 11 bases matching TRBD1. CDR1 and CDR2 from the germline V gene are SGHRS and YFSETQ. CDR3 length: 15 residues. Here the CDR3 reads CASSLDRGPNQPQHF. For the CDR3, the DNA is TGCGCCAGCAGTTTGGACAGGGGGCCCAATCAGCCCCAGCATTTT.

The chain uses TRBV18 and TRBJ1-1, with TRBD1 matching 10 bases. The V and J ends lost 2 bases and 3 bases, in that order; junction bases with no gene match: 3. The CDR3 covers 15 residues. The germline V gene encodes CDR1 KGHSH and CDR2 LQKENI. CDR3 nucleotide sequence: TGTGCCAGCTCACCAGTTGGGACAGGGGACACTGAAGCTTTCTTT. Its translation: CASSPVGTGDTEAFF.

This rearrangement joins TRBV6-5 to TRBJ1-6; 7 bases are shared with TRBD1. Losses at the gene ends were 5 bases for V and 7 bases for J; bases not matched to a gene: 5. CDR1 and CDR2 from the germline V gene are MNHEY and SVGAGI. This CDR3 is 14 amino acids long. As DNA, the CDR3 is TGTGCCAGCAGTCCCGGGACAGAAAATTCACCCCTCCACTTT. Protein sequence: CASSPGTENSPLHF.

The chain has TRBV4-1 and TRBJ1-2; D unclear. Germline V lookup: CDR1 MGHRA, CDR2 YSYEKL. Trimming shortened V by 0 bases and J by 7 bases, and 12 bases separated the two germline ends. The CDR3 extends over 14 amino acids. CDR3 protein: CASSQDGGVGGYTF. CDR3 DNA sequence: TGCGCCAGCAGCCAAGATGGAGGCGTCGGTGGCTACACCTTC.

The V gene is TRBV29-1, the J gene TRBJ2-2; TRBD2 matches at 14 bases. CDR3 length equals 17 residues. Germline V gene sequence: CDR1 SQVTM, CDR2 ANQGSEA. J was trimmed by 0 bases and V by 5 bases; bases with no gene match: 5. The CDR3 loop is CSVQGLAGAANTGELFF. The CDR3 DNA reads TGCAGCGTTCAGGGACTAGCGGGAGCTGCGAACACCGGGGAGCTGTTTTTT.

J is TRBJ1-5 and V is TRBV4-3; a weak D match, TRBD1 (6 bases). Germline CDR1 reads LGHNA; CDR2 reads YSLEER. The CDR3 runs to 15 residues. V was shortened by 0 bases and J by 7 bases, with 13 bases between the two germline ends. This CDR3 reads CASSQDMKGVQPQHF. CDR3 nucleotides: TGCGCCAGCAGCCAAGATATGAAGGGGGTACAGCCCCAGCATTTT.

The chain joins TRBV30 to TRBJ1-6; 7 bases align to TRBD1. Germline CDR1 reads GTSNPN; CDR2 reads SVGIG (reference sequence). The CDR3 has 13 amino acids. Losses at the gene ends were 8 bases for V and 7 bases for J; bases not matched to a gene: 8. CDR3 region: CAGRTGGNSPLHF. CDR3 nucleotide sequence: TGTGCCGGTCGGACAGGAGGCAATTCACCCCTCCACTTT.

This clone has only one observation. The gene calls are TRBV5-1 and TRBJ1-2; D gene ambiguous. CDR1 SGHRS and CDR2 YFSETQ come from the germline V gene. The germline V and J ends were trimmed by 1 base and 4 bases, with 11 bases remaining between them. The CDR3 sequence is 14 residues long. The DNA for the CDR3 is TGCGCCAGCAGCTTGAACGCGAGAATCTATGGCTACACCTTC. Its protein product is CASSLNARIYGYTF.

V is TRBV2 and J is TRBJ2-7, with 7 nucleotides matching TRBD1. This CDR3 is built from 12 residues. Trimming removed 5 bases from V and 6 bases from J; junction bases left unmatched: 4. Germline loops: CDR1 SNHLY, CDR2 FYNNEI. CDR3 protein: CASSLTGVEQYF. Here the CDR3 DNA reads TGTGCCAGCAGTCTCACAGGGGTCGAGCAGTACTTC.

CDR3 bases: TGTGCCAGCAGCCCATGGGGGGGCAGGGCCACCGGGGAGCTGTTTTTT. As protein: CASSPWGGRATGELFF. The J gene is TRBJ2-2, the V gene TRBV7-6; perhaps TRBD2 as D (7 bases). CDR1 is SGHVS, CDR2 FNYEAQ, per germline. V was clipped by 5 bases and J by 4 bases, with 17 bases between them. The length of the CDR3 is 16 residues.

This clone was seen repeatedly, ten times or more. The chain employs TRBV6-4 and TRBJ2-1; TRBD2 is a possible D gene (7 bases). Germline V lookup: CDR1 MRHNA, CDR2 SNTAGT. Between the trimmed V and J ends, which lost 2 bases and 12 bases, there was a span of 17 bases. This CDR3 contains 14 residues. The CDR3 sequence is CASSDDQGGGRQFF. CDR3 in DNA: TGTGCCAGCAGTGACGACCAGGGAGGGGGACGGCAGTTCTTC.

This rearrangement joins TRBV6-2 or TRBV6-3 to TRBJ1-1; weak D call: TRBD1 (6 bases). V gave up 4 bases and J gave up 1 base, with 13 bases separating them. Germline loops: CDR1 MNHEY, CDR2 SVGEGT. This CDR3 is 15 amino acids long. The CDR3 loop reads CASSLSGRGNTEAFF. As DNA, the CDR3 is TGTGCCAGCAGTTTATCGGGCAGGGGGAACACTGAAGCTTTCTTT.

The J gene is TRBJ1-2, the V gene TRBV3-1 (or the pseudogene TRBV3-2), with D tentatively TRBD1 (5 bases). Trimming shortened V by 2 bases and J by 2 bases, and 9 bases separated the two germline ends. Per the germline V gene, CDR1 is LGHDT and CDR2 is YNNKEL (reference sequence). The CDR3 contains 14 residues. CDR3 sequence reads: CASSQQGINYGYTF. As DNA, the CDR3 is TGTGCCAGCAGCCAACAGGGTATCAACTATGGCTACACCTTC.